A selection of T cell receptor beta chains follows, all from one sample in a study of siplizumab effects on memory and regulatory T cells. The protocol was immunoSEQ multiplex PCR, while the TCRdb copy is restricted to in-frame clones and leaves out a portion. There are roughly 93,000 clones in the sample; 85% to 95% occur only once, and roughly 1.3% lies in the top ten. The sample taken for sequencing was non-Treg CD4+ T cells sorted from blood. The receptor set was obtained from a human donor in good health. Both conserved end residues are part of each CDR3.

v_gene: TRBV11-2
j_gene: TRBJ2-7
CDR3aa: CASSLDSGTGAFPLSYEQYF

v_gene: TRBV7-9
j_gene: TRBJ1-1
CDR3aa: CASSLVVEGTEAFF

v_gene: TRBV27
j_gene: TRBJ2-5
CDR3aa: CASSLSRLDFTQETQYF

v_gene: TRBV5-4
j_gene: TRBJ2-7
CDR3aa: CASSLNSGGKLIYEQYF

v_gene: TRBV7-9
j_gene: TRBJ2-1
CDR3aa: CASSPQGFEQFF

v_gene: TRBV30
j_gene: TRBJ1-1
CDR3aa: CAWSYLTPNTEAFF

v_gene: TRBV9
j_gene: TRBJ1-4
CDR3aa: CASSVDQGPIQKLFF

v_gene: TRBV6-1
j_gene: TRBJ2-7
CDR3aa: CASSELMRELVYEQYF

v_gene: TRBV5-5
j_gene: TRBJ1-1
CDR3aa: CASSSGQNVPENTEAFF

v_gene: TRBV5-1
j_gene: TRBJ1-2
CDR3aa: CASSLIVGVRQSYGYTF

v_gene: TRBV7-2
j_gene: TRBJ1-2
CDR3aa: CASSFGTGAFSGGYTF

v_gene: TRBV10-3
j_gene: TRBJ2-7
CDR3aa: CAISGTGTAVIYEQYF

v_gene: TRBV11-2
j_gene: TRBJ2-7
CDR3aa: CASSYKGQILSTEQYF

v_gene: TRBV9
j_gene: TRBJ2-5
CDR3aa: CASSVVGTGGAETQYF

v_gene: TRBV7-3
j_gene: TRBJ1-2
CDR3aa: CASSFRVGDGYTF

v_gene: TRBV28
j_gene: TRBJ2-3
CDR3aa: CASANPLGPLTDTQYF

v_gene: TRBV5-1
j_gene: TRBJ2-2
CDR3aa: CASSLSGGGTGELFF

v_gene: TRBV19
j_gene: TRBJ1-1
CDR3aa: CASTDGGTGFEAFF

v_gene: TRBV21-1
j_gene: TRBJ2-5
CDR3aa: CASSKSRRGAPGGKTQYF

v_gene: TRBV5-4
j_gene: TRBJ1-6
CDR3aa: CASSLGSSYNSPLHF

v_gene: TRBV10-1
j_gene: TRBJ2-3
CDR3aa: CASSPGSLVTDTQYF

v_gene: TRBV9
j_gene: TRBJ2-1
CDR3aa: CASSPRGLAGVGEQFF

v_gene: TRBV27
j_gene: TRBJ2-3
CDR3aa: CATAYMRVAGGLTDTQYF

v_gene: TRBV6-6
j_gene: TRBJ1-1
CDR3aa: CASSSDRVKAFF

v_gene: TRBV14
j_gene: TRBJ2-7
CDR3aa: CASSHRQGFHEQYF

v_gene: TRBV7-2
j_gene: TRBJ1-1
CDR3aa: CASSLSGGGRTTEAFF

v_gene: TRBV13
j_gene: TRBJ2-2
CDR3aa: CASSTSVPGELFF